The clone carrying this T cell receptor (beta chain) was seen more than once but under ten times. Its antigen remains unidentified. PCR employed 60 Vbeta and 13 Jbeta primers. Libraries were prepared by immunoSEQ multiplex PCR; TCRdb keeps only in-frame clonotypes and omits some of them. The repertoire has 64,000 or so clones, 65% to 90% of them found once; the top ten carry 9.5% to 12%. The source of the sample is a study of cytomegalovirus exposure and HLA in healthy donors. Findings and limits, study-wide: When analyzed later, a missense DCLRE1C variant was found to be linked to TCR beta V- and J-gene trimming. Presence/absence comparisons presumed near-even sequencing depth among donors. Cytomegalovirus status was reportedly diagnosed by the classifier with high sensitivity and specificity. An Asian-associated ancestry cluster reportedly showed fewer N-insertions than the roughly 700-donor mean in a later analysis.

The germline gives CDR1 LNHDA, CDR2 SQIVND (reference sequence). V was trimmed by 4 bases and J by 8 bases, leaving 8 bases between them. The CDR3 totals 11 residues. Sequenced material: PBMCs. This clonotype was sampled from a female donor in good health and CMV-seronegative. This chain connects TRBV19 to TRBJ1-1; the D is unclear. The CDR3, as DNA: TGTGCCAGTAGTAACATTCTGGAAGCTTTCTTT. It codes for CASSNILEAFF.